Presented here are 9 T cell receptor beta chains from one specimen sequenced in a study of blood T cell repertoires in COVID-19. Repertoires were generated with immunoSEQ multiplex PCR, while TCRdb's copy carries only in-frame clones and drops some. The sample yields about 220,000 clones, 65% to 90% seen once. Sequenced material: peripheral blood. The receptors shown here come from a man between 45 and 60 years old with active or convalescent COVID-19.

This clone came up a few times. This chain joins TRBV7-9 and TRBJ2-4, with D tentatively TRBD1 (6 bases). Germline-derived CDR1 and CDR2 are SEHNR and FQNEAQ (reference sequence). V was cut by 2 bases and J by 1 base, with 9 bases left in between. This CDR3 has 15 residues. The CDR3 reads CASSLTQGAKNIQYF. In DNA form, the CDR3 reads TGTGCCAGCAGCTTAACCCAGGGGGCCAAAAACATTCAGTACTTC.

J is TRBJ1-2 and V is TRBV3-1 (or the pseudogene TRBV3-2); D unresolved. Germline CDR1 LGHDT, CDR2 YNNKEL (reference sequence). CDR3 length: 13 residues. V was cut by 1 base and J by 8 bases, with 11 bases left in between. CDR3 nucleotides: TGTGCCAGCAGCCAAGGTTATGAACAAGGCTACACCTTC. It encodes CASSQGYEQGYTF.

This chain connects TRBV7-2 to TRBJ1-6; the match to TRBD1 covers 11 bases. V was clipped by 7 bases and J by 5 bases; unmatched bases: 7. CDR3 size: 16 residues. Germline values: CDR1 SGHTA, CDR2 FQGNSA. CDR3: CASKGQGGLDNSPLHF. Written as DNA, the CDR3 is TGTGCCAGCAAGGGACAGGGGGGCTTAGATAATTCACCCCTCCACTTT.

V is TRBV4-3 and J is TRBJ2-1, with 8 bases aligning to TRBD2. V lost 0 bases to trimming and J lost 2 bases; unmatched junction nucleotides: 15. This CDR3 comprises 20 residues. Germline V gene sequence: CDR1 LGHNA, CDR2 YSLEER. CDR3: CASSQDWVAGSRRPYNEQFF. The CDR3 bases are TGCGCCAGCAGCCAAGATTGGGTAGCGGGGAGCCGCCGCCCCTACAATGAGCAGTTCTTC.

The chain couples TRBV7-2 to TRBJ2-3, with no clear D. Deletions cut 2 bases from V and 0 bases from J, with 6 bases between. This CDR3 has 14 residues. Germline-derived CDR1 and CDR2 are SGHTA and FQGNSA. The CDR3 sequence: CASSLWASTDTQYF. In nucleotides, the CDR3 is TGTGCCAGCAGCTTATGGGCCAGCACAGATACGCAGTATTTT.

This chain uses TRBV5-1 with TRBJ2-7, with D possibly TRBD2 on 7 matching bases. Trimming removed 0 bases at V and 2 bases at J, with 12 bases between. There are 15 residues in the CDR3. Germline V gene lookup returns CDR1 SGHRS and CDR2 YFSETQ. The CDR3 protein is CASSLGRGATYEQYV. CDR3 sequence (DNA): TGCGCCAGCAGCTTGGGTCGGGGGGCGACCTACGAGCAGTACGTC.

The chain couples TRBV6-5 to TRBJ1-5, with TRBD1 as a possible D gene (5 bases). Germline CDR1 is MNHEY and CDR2 is SVGAGI. V gave up 6 bases and J gave up 6 bases, with 18 bases separating them. The CDR3 is 15 residues long. Written as DNA, the CDR3 is TGTGCCAGCAGCTACAGGTTACCCTCGGGTCAGCCCCAGCATTTT. The encoded protein is CASSYRLPSGQPQHF.

This chain joins TRBV15 and TRBJ2-5; 8 nucleotides line up with TRBD1. The germline gives CDR1 LNHNV, CDR2 YYDKDF (reference sequence). The CDR3 extends over 14 amino acids. V trimming: 5 bases; J trimming: 6 bases; junction bases outside the gene matches: 8. The CDR3 nucleotides are TGTGCCACCAGCGCCGACAGGGGTGCGAAGACCCAGTACTTC. As protein: CATSADRGAKTQYF. Complete variable domain (other parts from reference TRBV15 and TRBJ2-5): DAMVIQNPRYQVTQFGKPVTLSCSQTLNHNVMYWYQQKSSQAPKLLFHYYDKDFNNEADTPDNFQSRRPNTSFCFLDIRSPGLGDTAMYLCATSADRGAKTQYFGPGTRLLVL.

The V gene is TRBV6-6, the J gene TRBJ2-5, with a tentative D call TRBD1 (5 bases). This CDR3 has 12 amino acids. Deletions cut 5 bases from V and 5 bases from J, with 9 bases between. In germline, CDR1 is MNHNY, CDR2 SVGAGI (reference sequence). CDR3 sequence reads: CASSPGAETQYF. CDR3 nucleotide sequence: TGTGCCAGCAGTCCTGGGGCCGAGACCCAGTACTTC.